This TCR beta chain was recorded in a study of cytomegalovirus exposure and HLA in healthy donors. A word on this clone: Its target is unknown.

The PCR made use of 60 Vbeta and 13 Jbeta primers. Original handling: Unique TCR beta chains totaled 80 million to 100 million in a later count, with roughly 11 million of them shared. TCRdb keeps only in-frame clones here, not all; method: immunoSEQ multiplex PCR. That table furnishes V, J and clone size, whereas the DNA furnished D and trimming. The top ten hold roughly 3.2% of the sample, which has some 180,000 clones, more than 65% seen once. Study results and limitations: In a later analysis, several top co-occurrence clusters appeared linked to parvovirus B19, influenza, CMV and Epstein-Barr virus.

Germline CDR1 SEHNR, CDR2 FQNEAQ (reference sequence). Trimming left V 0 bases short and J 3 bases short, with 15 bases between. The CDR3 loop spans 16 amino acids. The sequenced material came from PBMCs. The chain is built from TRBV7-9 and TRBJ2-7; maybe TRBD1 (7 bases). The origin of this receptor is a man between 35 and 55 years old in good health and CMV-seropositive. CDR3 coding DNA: TGTGCCAGCAGCTTAGCGTCAGGGGGGTTTGGCTACGAGCAGTACTTC. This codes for CASSLASGGFGYEQYF.